These 24 T cell receptor beta chains originate from one sample sequenced in a study of shared clonotypes between healthy human individuals. The repertoire was sequenced with immunoSEQ multiplex PCR; TCRdb's copy has only in-frame clones and lacks some. The sample has 2 million to 2.5 million clones, approximately 93% seen once; the top ten hold about 0.41%. The sequencing sample was made of naive CD4+ T cells from PBMCs. Subset described: CD45RA+ positively selected. The receptors were gathered from a man in his late teens or twenties in good health. Some clones in this sample may be carry-over from other donors' samples.

J is TRBJ1-1 and V is TRBV28; D is undetermined. Germline V lookup: CDR1 MDHEN, CDR2 SYDVKM. V shed 7 bases and J shed 2 bases, with 14 bases lying between them. This CDR3 contains 14 residues. In DNA form, the CDR3 reads TGTGCCAGCAAACACACGTGGGGTAACACTGAAGCTTTCTTT. Translation gives CASKHTWGNTEAFF. Based on the CDR3 plus reference TRBV28 and TRBJ1-1, the full variable domain is DVKVTQSSRYLVKRTGEKVFLECVQDMDHENMFWYRQDPGLGLRLIYFSYDVKMKEKGDIPEGYSVSREKKERFSLILESASTNQTSMYLCASKHTWGNTEAFFGQGTRLTVV.

Of note for this clone: This sample includes further DNA sequences coding for the same CDR3. The gene calls are TRBV25-1 and TRBJ2-5; 9 positions match TRBD2. Germline CDR1 MGHDK, CDR2 SYGVNS. This CDR3 has 13 residues. V lost 5 bases, J lost 5 bases, and 3 bases stayed unmatched. The CDR3 bases are TGTGCCAGCAGTATAGCGGGAGCGGAGACCCAGTACTTC. This codes for CASSIAGAETQYF. The complete variable domain, with remaining parts taken from reference TRBV25-1 and TRBJ2-5, reads EADIYQTPRYLVIGTGKKITLECSQTMGHDKMYWYQQDPGMELHLIHYSYGVNSTEKGDLSSESTVSRIRTEHFPLTLESARPSHTSQYLCASSIAGAETQYFGPGTRLLVL.

This chain links TRBV29-1 with TRBJ1-4; 10 bases map to TRBD1. Per germline, CDR1 SQVTM and CDR2 ANQGSEA. With 7 bases clipped from V and 8 bases from J, the junction kept 7 bases outside the gene matches. The CDR3 is 13 amino acids. CDR3 coding DNA: TGCAGCGGCACGACAGGGGGCAGCGAAAAACTGTTTTTT. Its translation is CSGTTGGSEKLFF.

The rearrangement joins TRBV19 to TRBJ1-2, with no clear D. V lost 5 bases, J lost 0 bases, and 13 bases lay in between. Germline assignment: CDR1 LNHDA and CDR2 SQIVND (reference sequence). The CDR3 contains 15 residues. Written as DNA, the CDR3 is TGTGCCAGTAGTCCATGGACGGAAGCTAACTATGGCTACACCTTC. Its protein product is CASSPWTEANYGYTF. Combining the CDR3 with reference TRBV19 and TRBJ1-2 gives the whole variable domain DGGITQSPKYLFRKEGQNVTLSCEQNLNHDAMYWYRQDPGQGLRLIYYSQIVNDFQKGDIAEGYSVSREKKESFPLTVTSAQKNPTAFYLCASSPWTEANYGYTFGSGTRLTVV.

Only a few counts were recorded for this clone. The chain joins TRBV5-1 to TRBJ1-1; the match to TRBD1 covers 8 bases. CDR3 size: 14 residues. The trim removed 0 bases at V and 7 bases at J, leaving 5 bases unmatched. Germline loops: CDR1 SGHRS, CDR2 YFSETQ. The CDR3 DNA sequence: TGCGCCAGCAGCTTGGAACAGGGGGAGGATGAAGCTTTCTTT. This gives the protein CASSLEQGEDEAFF.

With respect to this clone: The sample carries other DNA sequences with the same CDR3. The rearrangement links TRBV18 to TRBJ2-7, with D hard to call. From germline, CDR1 is KGHSH and CDR2 LQKENI. The CDR3 loop spans 14 amino acids. V dropped 2 bases and J dropped 0 bases, with 8 bases sitting between them. DNA for the CDR3: TGTGCCAGCTCACCAAGTCAGTCCTCCTACGAGCAGTACTTC. It codes for CASSPSQSSYEQYF.

Concerning this clone: In the same sample, other DNA sequences code for this CDR3. The chain recombines TRBV9 with TRBJ1-3; D is unresolved. The germline V gene has CDR1 SGDLS and CDR2 YYNGEE. Trimming took 0 bases from V and 0 from J, leaving 7 bases between them. The CDR3 has 15 amino acids. Here the CDR3 reads CASSVAGYSGNTIYF. CDR3 coding DNA: TGTGCCAGCAGCGTAGCGGGGTACTCTGGAAACACCATATATTTT.

CDR3 bases: TGTGCCAGTAGTATAGTCCCTACTGGGCAGAACTATGGCTACACCTTC. Translated, it gives CASSIVPTGQNYGYTF. The V gene is TRBV19, the J gene TRBJ1-2; D is undetermined. The germline gives CDR1 LNHDA, CDR2 SQIVND (reference sequence). V lost 1 base and J 2 bases, leaving 14 bases between the germline ends. CDR3 size: 16 residues.

The table lists this clone with a count of one. Other nucleotide sequences in the sample specify the same CDR3. The chain recombines TRBV6-5 with TRBJ2-2, with TRBD1 identical over 9 bases. CDR3 length: 15 amino acids. From germline, CDR1 is MNHEY and CDR2 SVGAGI. V gave up 5 bases and J gave up 0 bases; unmatched junction bases: 1. CDR3 in amino acids: CASSRQGANTGELFF. In DNA form, the CDR3 reads TGTGCCAGCAGTCGACAGGGGGCGAACACCGGGGAGCTGTTTTTT.

This chain joins TRBV6-1 and TRBJ1-1; no firm D call. V shed 5 bases and J shed 5 bases, with 18 bases lying between them. The CDR3 runs 15 residues. CDR1 and CDR2 (germline): MNHNS, SASEGT. CDR3 nucleotides: TGTGCCAGCAGTCATCGTTCCCCTTTGCAGACTGAAGCTTTCTTT. Protein product: CASSHRSPLQTEAFF.

CDR3 amino acids: CASSLGRLTSGSNEQFF. CDR3 nucleotide sequence: TGCGCCAGCAGCTTGGGACGTCTGACTAGCGGGAGTAATGAGCAGTTCTTC. The gene calls are TRBV5-1 and TRBJ2-1; 12 nucleotides agree with TRBD2. Germline V gene lookup returns CDR1 SGHRS and CDR2 YFSETQ. V dropped 0 bases and J dropped 7; count of bases not matched to a gene: 8. The CDR3 sequence is 17 residues long.

About this clone itself: Because the CDR3's place on the DNA is in doubt, the DNA is left out and the CDR3 is given as listed by TCRdb. The chain couples TRBV9 to TRBJ2-1; the DNA was not used to check the table's D call, TRBD2. Looked up from germline, CDR1 is SGDLS and CDR2 is YYNGEE. The CDR3 adds up to 15 amino acids, both ends counted. This CDR3 reads CASSVGPFGSGEQFF.

Regarding this clone: In the same sample, other DNA sequences code for this CDR3. The V call is TRBV28, the J call TRBJ2-7; D possibly matches TRBD1 or TRBD2 (6 bases each). The CDR3 sequence is 13 residues long. The germline V and J ends were trimmed by 2 bases and 3 bases, with 8 bases remaining between them. CDR1 and CDR2 (germline): MDHEN, SYDVKM. CDR3 DNA sequence: TGTGCCAGCAGTTTAGGAGGGGGCTACGAGCAGTACTTC. Translated, it gives CASSLGGGYEQYF.

The V and J genes are TRBV4-2 and TRBJ2-7; either TRBD1 or TRBD2 may supply D (5 bases each). Germline assignment: CDR1 LGHNA and CDR2 YNFKEQ. This CDR3 is built from 12 residues. Trimming pared 4 bases from V and 9 bases from J, leaving 13 bases between. Here the CDR3 reads CASSPPGPVQYF. In DNA, the CDR3 is TGTGCCAGCAGCCCACCGGGACCGGTGCAGTACTTC.

The chain couples TRBV5-6 to TRBJ2-7; possibly TRBD1 for D (6 bases). The CDR3 is 12 residues long. V dropped 7 bases and J dropped 0 bases, with 8 bases sitting between them. CDR1 is SGHDT, CDR2 YYEEEE, per germline. The CDR3 DNA is TGTGCCAGCGACAGGCCCTCCTACGAGCAGTACTTC. Amino acid sequence: CASDRPSYEQYF.

The rearrangement uses TRBV27 and TRBJ1-2; TRBD1 matches 8 bases. CDR1 is MNHEY, CDR2 SMNVEV, per germline (reference sequence). V dropped 0 bases and J dropped 2; count of bases not matched to a gene: 2. This CDR3 is 15 amino acids long. This CDR3 reads CASSLSRTGNYGYTF. The CDR3, as DNA: TGTGCCAGCAGTTTATCCCGGACAGGGAACTATGGCTACACCTTC.

The chain links TRBV5-4 to TRBJ1-6; TRBD1 aligns across 9 bases. The CDR3 runs 17 residues. Germline V gene sequence: CDR1 SGHNT, CDR2 YYREEE (reference sequence). V was clipped by 2 bases and J by 3 bases; unmatched bases: 6. CDR3 protein: CASSLTPGQGYNSPLHF. The CDR3, as DNA: TGTGCCAGCAGCTTAACTCCGGGACAGGGCTATAATTCACCCCTCCACTTT.

This clone was recorded once. The chain has TRBV20-1 and TRBJ2-7; no reliable D call. Per the germline V gene, CDR1 is DFQATT and CDR2 is SNEGSKA (reference sequence). The CDR3 spans 11 residues. V dropped 0 bases and J dropped 4 bases, with 4 bases sitting between them. CDR3: CSAREKYEQYF. The CDR3 DNA sequence: TGCAGTGCTAGAGAAAAGTACGAGCAGTACTTC.

The DNA for the CDR3 is TGTGCCAGCAGGGACAGGTCAGGGCTGAGGGAGCAGTACTTC. Protein sequence: CASRDRSGLREQYF. This chain connects TRBV6-5 to TRBJ2-7; TRBD1 matches at 7 bases. V dropped 6 bases and J dropped 7; count of bases not matched to a gene: 12. The CDR3 covers 14 residues. Germline V CDR1 and CDR2: MNHEY, SVGAGI.

This chain links TRBV11-1 with TRBJ1-1, with TRBD1 as a possible D gene (5 bases). V lost 8 bases to trimming and J lost 1 base, with 11 bases between them. CDR1 is SGHAT, CDR2 FQDESV, per germline (reference sequence). The CDR3 loop spans 13 amino acids. CDR3 sequence: CASAQQENTEAFF. Written as DNA, the CDR3 is TGTGCCAGCGCCCAACAGGAGAACACTGAAGCTTTCTTT.

The CDR3 DNA sequence: TGTGCCAGCAGCTCCACTCCAGGGGGAAAGTACGAGCAGTACTTC. Amino acid sequence: CASSSTPGGKYEQYF. The V call is TRBV7-2, the J call TRBJ2-7; 7 bases map to TRBD1. This CDR3 spans 15 amino acids. V lost 4 bases, J lost 4 bases, and 10 bases stayed unmatched. CDR1 and CDR2 (germline): SGHTA, FQGNSA.

With respect to this clone: Different DNA sequences within this sample yield the same CDR3. The rearrangement joins TRBV4-2 to TRBJ2-1, with a possible D match to TRBD1 (7 bases). Per germline, CDR1 LGHNA and CDR2 YNFKEQ. The CDR3 sequence is 14 residues long. Trimming removed 1 base from V and 4 bases from J, with 8 bases in between. This CDR3 reads CASSQAGGYNEQFF. As DNA, the CDR3 is TGTGCCAGCAGCCAAGCAGGGGGGTACAATGAGCAGTTCTTC.

V usage is TRBV28 and J usage is TRBJ2-7; the D gene is possibly TRBD1 (6 bases). This CDR3 comprises 15 residues. CDR1 and CDR2 (germline): MDHEN, SYDVKM. V dropped 2 bases and J dropped 3 bases, with 14 bases sitting between them. CDR3 loop: CASSLIGKGGYEQYF. The CDR3 coding sequence is TGTGCCAGCAGTTTAATAGGAAAAGGGGGCTACGAGCAGTACTTC.

The gene calls are TRBV28 and TRBJ2-1; tentatively, D is TRBD2 (5 bases). The CDR3 covers 16 residues. CDR1 is MDHEN, CDR2 SYDVKM, per germline. V was pared by 2 bases and J by 5 bases, with 16 bases between. DNA for the CDR3: TGTGCCAGCAGTTTAGCGGGTGCACCGGGTCACAATGAGCAGTTCTTC. This encodes CASSLAGAPGHNEQFF.